The 18 T cell receptor beta chains given below trace back to one sample, sequenced in a study of blood T cell repertoires in COVID-19. Assay used: immunoSEQ multiplex PCR; TCRdb lists only in-frame clones, some missing. The table lists roughly 230,000 clones, around 91% of them singletons, with 2.1% in the top ten. What was sequenced was peripheral blood. The receptors come from a woman between 55 and 75 years old with COVID-19, enrolled during active disease.

The rearrangement joins TRBV9 to TRBJ1-1; 7 positions match TRBD1. The germline gives CDR1 SGDLS, CDR2 YYNGEE. Losses at the gene ends were 0 bases for V and 8 bases for J; bases not matched to a gene: 10. The length of the CDR3 is 15 residues. The CDR3 reads CASSVADRVGLEAFF. The CDR3 DNA sequence: TGTGCCAGCAGCGTAGCAGACAGGGTGGGGTTGGAAGCTTTCTTT.

The chain uses TRBV5-1 and TRBJ1-1; 11 nucleotides line up with TRBD1. The CDR3 sequence is 15 residues long. With V trimmed by 4 bases and J by 7 bases, 9 bases remained unmatched. CDR1 and CDR2 from the germline V gene are SGHRS and YFSETQ. Here the CDR3 reads CASSVTGQGAGEAFF. CDR3 nucleotide sequence: TGCGCCAGCAGCGTCACCGGACAGGGGGCGGGTGAAGCTTTCTTT.

The gene calls are TRBV25-1 and TRBJ1-5; TRBD1 matches at 7 bases. V dropped 9 bases and J dropped 2; count of bases not matched to a gene: 4. The CDR3 totals 13 residues. In germline, CDR1 is MGHDK, CDR2 SYGVNS. As DNA, the CDR3 is TGTGCCAGTCAGGGGGTCGGCAATCAGCCCCAGCATTTT. Translation gives CASQGVGNQPQHF.

The gene calls are TRBV21-1 and TRBJ1-6. TRBV21-1 is a listed pseudogene. CDR3 length equals 14 residues. The CDR3 region is CASSNPTGRSPLHF. CDR3 DNA: TGTGCCAGCAGCAATCCGACGGGTAGATCACCCCTCCACTTT.

The chain carries TRBV7-9 and TRBJ2-5, with D possibly TRBD1 on 7 matching bases. V lost 3 bases and J lost 0, with 20 bases in between. Germline V gene sequence: CDR1 SEHNR, CDR2 FQNEAQ (reference sequence). The CDR3 has 18 amino acids. The CDR3 DNA is TGTGCCAGCAGCTTTCAGGGAGGCTGGGGACAGTACCAAGAGACCCAGTACTTC. This codes for CASSFQGGWGQYQETQYF. Complete variable domain (other parts from reference TRBV7-9 and TRBJ2-5): DTGVSQNPRHKITKRGQNVTFRCDPISEHNRLYWYRQTLGQGPEFLTYFQNEAQLEKSRLLSDRFSAERPKGSFSTLEIQRTEQGDSAMYLCASSFQGGWGQYQETQYFGPGTRLLVL.

The rearrangement uses TRBV15 and TRBJ1-5; D remains unclear. V was cut by 1 base and J by 6 bases, with 7 bases left in between. The germline CDR1 and CDR2 sequences are LNHNV and YYDKDF (reference sequence). This CDR3 has 13 residues. Here the CDR3 reads CATSRGGGQPQHF. Here the CDR3 DNA reads TGTGCCACCAGCAGAGGCGGCGGTCAGCCCCAGCATTTT.

The chain recombines TRBV2 with TRBJ2-5; 9 bases are a match to TRBD2. In germline, CDR1 is SNHLY, CDR2 FYNNEI. This CDR3 is built from 15 residues. V dropped 0 bases and J dropped 5; count of bases not matched to a gene: 4. The CDR3 DNA follows: TGTGCCAGCAGTGAAGCTAGCGGGGGTCCGGAGACCCAGTACTTC. This gives the protein CASSEASGGPETQYF.

The J gene is TRBJ2-1, the V gene TRBV7-6; 8 bases fit TRBD2. The CDR3 spans 16 residues. V dropped 1 base and J dropped 5; count of bases not matched to a gene: 7. Per germline, CDR1 SGHVS and CDR2 FNYEAQ. CDR3 DNA: TGTGCCAGCAGCTTAGGGGGGCTAGCGGGTAACAATGAGCAGTTCTTC. The encoded protein is CASSLGGLAGNNEQFF.

This clone was seen once. The chain has TRBV10-3 and TRBJ2-1; tentatively, D is TRBD1 (5 bases). From germline, CDR1 is ENHRY and CDR2 SYGVKD. V was cut by 3 bases and J by 7 bases, with 13 bases left in between. The length of the CDR3 is 14 residues. The CDR3 DNA sequence: TGTGCCATCAGTGATGGCCAGGGAAGGAATGAGCAGTTCTTC. Its translation: CAISDGQGRNEQFF.

J is TRBJ1-3 and V is TRBV27, with TRBD1 as a possible D gene (6 bases). There are 18 residues in the CDR3. The V and J ends lost 5 bases and 0 bases respectively, with 20 bases between them. The V gene's germline CDR1 is MNHEY and CDR2 SMNVEV (reference sequence). The CDR3 is CASSLDYRTASSGNTIYF. For the CDR3, the DNA is TGTGCCAGCAGTCTCGATTATAGGACAGCTAGCTCTGGAAACACCATATATTTT.

V gene TRBV12-5 combines with J gene TRBJ1-1, with 9 bases identical to TRBD1. Germline V gene data show CDR1 as LGHNT and CDR2 as FRNRAP. V gave up 6 bases and J gave up 2 bases; unmatched junction bases: 7. The CDR3 spans 15 residues. The CDR3: CASGKGQGGNTEAFF. Written as DNA, the CDR3 is TGTGCTAGTGGGAAGGGACAGGGTGGAAACACTGAAGCTTTCTTT.

V usage is TRBV10-3 and J usage is TRBJ2-7; 7 nucleotides line up with TRBD1. The length of the CDR3 is 15 residues. From germline, CDR1 is ENHRY and CDR2 SYGVKD. V trimming: 2 bases; J trimming: 4 bases; junction bases outside the gene matches: 8. This CDR3 reads CAISEPSYRGYEQYF. The CDR3 DNA reads TGTGCCATCAGTGAGCCGTCGTACAGGGGTTACGAGCAGTACTTC.

In nucleotides, the CDR3 is TGTGCCAGTAGTCGGATCATCGACAGGGTATCTAACTATGGCTACACCTTC. Protein: CASSRIIDRVSNYGYTF. The rearrangement uses TRBV19 and TRBJ1-2; 7 bases are shared with TRBD1. Per germline, CDR1 LNHDA and CDR2 SQIVND (reference sequence). This CDR3 spans 17 amino acids. After removal of 5 bases from V and 0 bases from J, the junction contained 12 bases not matched to a gene.

The genes are TRBV5-4 and TRBJ1-6; TRBD1 aligns across 9 bases. The CDR3 covers 16 residues. V was pared by 4 bases and J by 1 base, with 3 bases of the junction left unmatched. Germline V gene data show CDR1 as SGHNT and CDR2 as YYREEE (reference sequence). The CDR3 DNA follows: TGTGCCAGCAGCACAGGGGGCGCATCCTATAATTCACCCCTCCACTTT. Translated, it gives CASSTGGASYNSPLHF.

The CDR3 nucleotides are TGTGCCAGCAGCGTAGGGGGAGATCTTACTGAAGCTTTCTTT. Its protein product is CASSVGGDLTEAFF. This chain links TRBV9 with TRBJ1-1; no definite D call. V was pared by 0 bases and J by 5 bases, with 11 bases between. The CDR3 has 14 residues. Per the germline V gene, CDR1 is SGDLS and CDR2 is YYNGEE.

This chain connects TRBV7-9 to TRBJ2-1; 9 bases are shared with TRBD1. Germline CDR1 reads SEHNR; CDR2 reads FQNEAQ (reference sequence). V trimming: 1 base; J trimming: 3 bases; junction bases outside the gene matches: 1. The CDR3 runs to 15 residues. CDR3: CASSLGQGVYNEQFF. CDR3 in DNA: TGTGCCAGCAGCTTAGGACAGGGGGTCTACAATGAGCAGTTCTTC.

The J gene is TRBJ2-7, the V gene TRBV10-3, with D tentatively TRBD1 (5 bases). V was clipped by 4 bases and J by 1 base, with 8 bases between them. Per the germline V gene, CDR1 is ENHRY and CDR2 is SYGVKD. The CDR3 is made up of 13 amino acids. The CDR3 loop is CAISGQGSYEQYF. CDR3 in DNA: TGTGCCATCAGTGGGCAGGGTTCCTACGAGCAGTACTTC.

V is TRBV3-1 (or the pseudogene TRBV3-2) and J is TRBJ2-7; possibly TRBD1 for D (6 bases). Germline V gene data show CDR1 as LGHDT and CDR2 as YNNKEL (reference sequence). V shed 3 bases and J shed 9 bases, with 15 bases lying between them. The CDR3 length is 13 residues. The CDR3 is CASSQGHPLVQYF. CDR3 in DNA: TGTGCCAGCAGCCAGGGACACCCCTTGGTGCAGTACTTC.